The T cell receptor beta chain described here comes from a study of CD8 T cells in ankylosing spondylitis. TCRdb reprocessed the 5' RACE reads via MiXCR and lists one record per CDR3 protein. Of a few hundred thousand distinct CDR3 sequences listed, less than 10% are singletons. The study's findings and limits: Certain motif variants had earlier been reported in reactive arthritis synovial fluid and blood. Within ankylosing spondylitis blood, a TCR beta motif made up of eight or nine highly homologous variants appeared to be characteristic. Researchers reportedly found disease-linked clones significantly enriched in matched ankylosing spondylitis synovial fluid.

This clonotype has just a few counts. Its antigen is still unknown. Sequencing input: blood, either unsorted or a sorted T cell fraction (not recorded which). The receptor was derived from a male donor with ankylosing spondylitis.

CDR3 sequence (DNA): TGTGCCGGGACGAGCAGGGCCTCCTACAATGAGCAGTTCTTC. Residues: CAGTSRASYNEQFF. The rearrangement uses TRBV7-9 and TRBJ2-1, with D perhaps matching TRBD1 or TRBD2 (5 bases each). Germline lookup yields CDR1 SEHNR and CDR2 FQNEAQ (reference sequence). The CDR3 extends over 14 amino acids. V gave up 11 bases and J gave up 0 bases, with 14 bases separating them. The entire variable domain, with the rest obtained from reference TRBV7-9 and TRBJ2-1, is as follows: DTGVSQNPRHKITKRGQNVTFRCDPISEHNRLYWYRQTLGQGPEFLTYFQNEAQLEKSRLLSDRFSAERPKGSFSTLEIQRTEQGDSAMYLCAGTSRASYNEQFFGPGTRLTVL.